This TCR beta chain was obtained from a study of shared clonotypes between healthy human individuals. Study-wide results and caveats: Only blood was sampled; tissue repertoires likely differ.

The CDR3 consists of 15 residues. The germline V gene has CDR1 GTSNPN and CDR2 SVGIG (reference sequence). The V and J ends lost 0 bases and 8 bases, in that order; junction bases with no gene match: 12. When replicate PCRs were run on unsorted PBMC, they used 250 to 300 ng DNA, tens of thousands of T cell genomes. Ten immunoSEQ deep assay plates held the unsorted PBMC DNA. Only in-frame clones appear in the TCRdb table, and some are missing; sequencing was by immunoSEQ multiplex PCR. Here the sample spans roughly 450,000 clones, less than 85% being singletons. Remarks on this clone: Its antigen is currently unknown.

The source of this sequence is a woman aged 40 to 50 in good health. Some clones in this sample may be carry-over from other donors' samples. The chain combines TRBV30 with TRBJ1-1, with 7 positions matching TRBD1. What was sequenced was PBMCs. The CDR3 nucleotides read TGTGCCTGGAGTGTACGAAGGGGGCATAAGGGGGAAGCTTTCTTT. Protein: CAWSVRRGHKGEAFF.